The 17 T cell receptor beta chains below all came from one sample that was sequenced in a study of blood T cell repertoires in COVID-19. TCRdb's table, derived via immunoSEQ multiplex PCR, lists solely in-frame clones and lacks some. In the table there are about 150,000 clones, roughly 90% of which are singletons. Material: peripheral blood. These receptor sequences come from a man in his sixties with acute or convalescent COVID-19.

The chain joins TRBV5-1 to TRBJ2-7; D is uncertain. V lost 0 bases and J lost 0, with 7 bases in between. Germline assignment: CDR1 SGHRS and CDR2 YFSETQ. This CDR3 is 14 amino acids long. CDR3 nucleotides: TGCGCCAGCAGCTTGGACTTCGACTCCTACGAGCAGTACTTC. Its translation: CASSLDFDSYEQYF.

V usage is TRBV5-1 and J usage is TRBJ1-1; unclear D gene. The length of the CDR3 is 14 residues. Trimming shortened V by 0 bases and J by 7 bases, and 13 bases separated the two germline ends. Germline V lookup: CDR1 SGHRS, CDR2 YFSETQ. CDR3 in amino acids: CASSLGYPGDEAFF. Here the CDR3 DNA reads TGCGCCAGCAGCTTGGGCTACCCCGGGGATGAAGCTTTCTTT.

This sequence joins TRBV5-1 and TRBJ1-1, with D unresolved. Germline values: CDR1 SGHRS, CDR2 YFSETQ. Trimming took off 0 bases at V and 3 bases at J, with 12 bases between the two ends. The CDR3 is made up of 15 amino acids. DNA for the CDR3: TGCGCCAGCAGCTTGGAATCAGGAGGATACACTGAAGCTTTCTTT. Protein: CASSLESGGYTEAFF.

This sequence joins TRBV7-9 and TRBJ1-2, with 7 bases matching TRBD1. This CDR3 is built from 13 residues. CDR1 and CDR2 (germline): SEHNR, FQNEAQ (reference sequence). With 8 bases clipped from V and 5 bases from J, the junction kept 8 bases outside the gene matches. In DNA, the CDR3 is TGTGCCAGCGGGGACAGTCCCCTATATGGCTACACCTTC. Its protein is CASGDSPLYGYTF.

The V call is TRBV9, the J call TRBJ1-3; D may be TRBD1 (6 bases). This CDR3 spans 15 amino acids. V lost 4 bases and J 0 bases, leaving 11 bases between the germline ends. The germline gives CDR1 SGDLS, CDR2 YYNGEE. DNA for the CDR3: TGTGCCAGCAGCCCGACAGGTAGCTCTGGAAACACCATATATTTT. Its translation is CASSPTGSSGNTIYF.

The rearrangement uses TRBV18 and TRBJ2-7; 7 positions match TRBD1. V lost 6 bases and J lost 3; bases outside the gene matches: 5. This CDR3 is built from 13 residues. CDR1 is KGHSH, CDR2 LQKENI, per germline. In DNA form, the CDR3 reads TGTGCCAGCTCTGACAGGGCGAACTACGAGCAGTACTTC. Translation gives CASSDRANYEQYF.

The rearrangement links TRBV7-8 to TRBJ1-5, with TRBD1 matching 9 bases. The CDR3 totals 16 residues. V dropped 1 base and J dropped 7; count of bases not matched to a gene: 8. Germline values: CDR1 SGHVS, CDR2 FQNEAQ. This CDR3 reads CASSLERGTGKQPQHF. CDR3 in DNA: TGTGCCAGCAGCTTAGAACGCGGGACAGGGAAACAGCCCCAGCATTTT.

CDR3 DNA sequence: TGTGCCAGTAGTACCCGGGGTCGTGGGCAGGCCTACGAGCAGTACTTC. This encodes CASSTRGRGQAYEQYF. The J gene is TRBJ2-7, the V gene TRBV19; possible D gene TRBD2, 5 bases. CDR3 length equals 16 residues. The ends were cut back, 4 bases at V and 2 bases at J, with 18 bases in the middle. The germline V gene has CDR1 LNHDA and CDR2 SQIVND (reference sequence).

The chain joins TRBV7-3 to TRBJ2-1, with 9 bases fitting TRBD2. Germline values: CDR1 SGHTA, CDR2 FQGTGA. The V and J ends lost 5 bases and 6 bases, in that order; junction bases with no gene match: 8. The CDR3 loop spans 15 amino acids. CDR3 sequence: CASSPGSGGSNEQFF. The CDR3 coding sequence is TGTGCCAGCAGCCCTGGTAGCGGGGGCTCCAATGAGCAGTTCTTC. The entire variable domain, with the rest obtained from reference TRBV7-3 and TRBJ2-1, is as follows: GAGVSQTPSNKVTEKGKYVELRCDPISGHTALYWYRQSLGQGPEFLIYFQGTGAADDSGLPNDRFFAVRPEGSVSTLKIQRTERGDSAVYLCASSPGSGGSNEQFFGPGTRLTVL.

The gene calls are TRBV6-5 and TRBJ1-5; 8 positions match TRBD1. The CDR3 spans 15 residues. In germline, CDR1 is MNHEY, CDR2 SVGAGI. V dropped 6 bases and J dropped 1; count of bases not matched to a gene: 5. CDR3 residues: CASRITGGSNQPQHF. CDR3 nucleotide sequence: TGTGCCAGCAGAATCACAGGGGGGAGCAATCAGCCCCAGCATTTT.

The chain is built from TRBV7-8 and TRBJ2-7; TRBD1 matches 7 bases. This CDR3 has 19 residues. Germline V gene lookup returns CDR1 SGHVS and CDR2 FQNEAQ. The trim removed 3 bases at V and 0 bases at J, leaving 17 bases unmatched. The CDR3 loop is CASSLTGTASARSSYEQYF. The DNA of the CDR3 is TGTGCCAGCAGCTTGACCGGGACAGCCTCCGCCCGGAGCTCCTACGAGCAGTACTTC.

The chain is built from TRBV10-3 and TRBJ1-5, with 7 positions matching TRBD1. With V trimmed by 2 bases and J by 0 bases, 10 bases remained unmatched. Per germline, CDR1 ENHRY and CDR2 SYGVKD. The length of the CDR3 is 18 residues. CDR3 coding DNA: TGTGCCATCAGTGAGCAGCCAGGGGGAGGCGATAGCAATCAGCCCCAGCATTTT. The encoded protein is CAISEQPGGGDSNQPQHF.

The genes are TRBV5-4 and TRBJ2-7, with 11 bases fitting TRBD2. CDR1 and CDR2 from the germline V gene are SGHNT and YYREEE (reference sequence). Trimming at V came to 3 bases and at J to 6 bases, leaving 8 bases not matched to a gene. This CDR3 has 15 amino acids. CDR3: CASSSTSGDPSEQYF. The DNA for the CDR3 is TGTGCCAGCAGCTCGACTAGCGGGGACCCGAGCGAGCAGTACTTC.

The chain recombines TRBV30 with TRBJ2-1; D gene uncertain. Germline V gives CDR1 GTSNPN, CDR2 SVGIG (reference sequence). This CDR3 has 13 amino acids. V lost 1 base, J lost 9 bases, and 13 bases lay in between. CDR3 loop: CAWSGFALGEQFF. CDR3 DNA sequence: TGTGCCTGGAGTGGTTTCGCCCTCGGTGAGCAGTTCTTC.

V and J are TRBV10-2 and TRBJ1-1; D is unresolved. From germline, CDR1 is WSHSY and CDR2 SAAADI. The ends were cut back, 7 bases at V and 13 bases at J, with 19 bases in the middle. This CDR3 spans 12 amino acids. The CDR3: CASTEEGRAGFF. CDR3 coding DNA: TGCGCCAGCACCGAGGAGGGTCGGGCGGGTTTCTTT.

The genes are TRBV6-2 or TRBV6-3 and TRBJ2-3; 10 bases map to TRBD2. Germline assignment: CDR1 MNHEY and CDR2 SVGEGT. With 2 bases clipped from V and 3 bases from J, the junction kept 8 bases outside the gene matches. The CDR3 has 17 amino acids. CDR3 protein: CASSYRLAGVLTDTQYF. The CDR3 DNA sequence: TGTGCCAGCAGTTACCGGCTAGCGGGGGTTCTTACAGATACGCAGTATTTT.

Note on this clone: In the same sample, other DNA sequences code for this CDR3. This chain uses TRBV3-1 (or the pseudogene TRBV3-2) with TRBJ1-1; a possible D gene is TRBD1 (5 bases). CDR1 is LGHDT and CDR2 is YNNKEL in the germline V gene (reference sequence). The CDR3 consists of 11 residues. V lost 1 base and J lost 8, with 5 bases in between. CDR3 in amino acids: CASSQAGEAFF. The CDR3 DNA reads as TGTGCCAGCAGCCAAGCAGGGGAAGCTTTCTTT.